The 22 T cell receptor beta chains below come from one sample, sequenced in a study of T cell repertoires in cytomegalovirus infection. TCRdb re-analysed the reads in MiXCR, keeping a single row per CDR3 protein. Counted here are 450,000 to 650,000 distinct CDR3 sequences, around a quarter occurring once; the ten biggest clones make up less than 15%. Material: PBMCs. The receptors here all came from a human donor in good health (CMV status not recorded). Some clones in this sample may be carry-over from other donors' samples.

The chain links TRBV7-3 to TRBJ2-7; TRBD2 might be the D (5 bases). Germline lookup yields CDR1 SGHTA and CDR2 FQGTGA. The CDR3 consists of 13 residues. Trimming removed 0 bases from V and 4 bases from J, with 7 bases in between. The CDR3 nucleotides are TGTGCCAGCAGCTTAACTGGGGAGTACGAGCAGTACTTC. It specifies CASSLTGEYEQYF.

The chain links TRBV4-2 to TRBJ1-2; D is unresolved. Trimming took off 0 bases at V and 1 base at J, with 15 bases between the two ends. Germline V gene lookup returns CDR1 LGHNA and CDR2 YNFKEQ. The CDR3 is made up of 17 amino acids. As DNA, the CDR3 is TGTGCCAGCAGCCAAGATTTAACAACGCTTAATAACTATGGCTACACCTTC. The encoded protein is CASSQDLTTLNNYGYTF.

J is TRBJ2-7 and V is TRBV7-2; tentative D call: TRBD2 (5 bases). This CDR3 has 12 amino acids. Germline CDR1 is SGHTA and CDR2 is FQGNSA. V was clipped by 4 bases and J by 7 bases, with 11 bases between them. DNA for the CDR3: TGTGCCAGCAGCTCCCAACTAGGGGAGCAGTACTTC. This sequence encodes CASSSQLGEQYF.

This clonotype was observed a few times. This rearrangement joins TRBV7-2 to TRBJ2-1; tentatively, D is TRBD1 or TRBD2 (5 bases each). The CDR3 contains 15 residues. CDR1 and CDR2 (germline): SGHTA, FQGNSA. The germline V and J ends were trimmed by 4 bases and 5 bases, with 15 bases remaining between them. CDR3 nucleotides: TGTGCCAGCAGCTCGGCGGACTTGGGACACAATGAGCAGTTCTTC. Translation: CASSSADLGHNEQFF.

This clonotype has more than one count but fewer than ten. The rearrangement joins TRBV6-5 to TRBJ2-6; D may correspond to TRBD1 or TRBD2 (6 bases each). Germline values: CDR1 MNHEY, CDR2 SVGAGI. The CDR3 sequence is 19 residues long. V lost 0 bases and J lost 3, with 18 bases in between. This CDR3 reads CASSYSPPAGGVGANVLTF. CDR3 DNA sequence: TGTGCCAGCAGTTACTCTCCCCCTGCCGGGGGCGTTGGGGCCAACGTCCTGACTTTC.

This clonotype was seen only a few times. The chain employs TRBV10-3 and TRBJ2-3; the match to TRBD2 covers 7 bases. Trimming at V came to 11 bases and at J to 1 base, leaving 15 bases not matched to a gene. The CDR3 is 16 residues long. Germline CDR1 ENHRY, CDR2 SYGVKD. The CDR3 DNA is TGTGCCGTCGCCGGGGCCGCGGGAGTTGGCACAGATACGCAGTATTTT. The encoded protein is CAVAGAAGVGTDTQYF.

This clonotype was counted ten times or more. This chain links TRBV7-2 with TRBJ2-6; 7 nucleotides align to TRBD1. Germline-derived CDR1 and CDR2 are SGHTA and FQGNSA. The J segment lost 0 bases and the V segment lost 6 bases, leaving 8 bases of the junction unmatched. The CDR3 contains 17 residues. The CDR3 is CASRGTGVGSGANVLTF. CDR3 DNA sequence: TGTGCCAGCAGGGGTACAGGGGTCGGCTCTGGGGCCAACGTCCTGACTTTC.

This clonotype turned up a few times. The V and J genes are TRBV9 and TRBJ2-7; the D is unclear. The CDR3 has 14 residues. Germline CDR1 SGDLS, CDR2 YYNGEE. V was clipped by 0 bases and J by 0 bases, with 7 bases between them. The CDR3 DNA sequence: TGTGCCAGCAGCGTAGGGGCCCTCTCCTACGAGCAGTACTTC. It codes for CASSVGALSYEQYF.

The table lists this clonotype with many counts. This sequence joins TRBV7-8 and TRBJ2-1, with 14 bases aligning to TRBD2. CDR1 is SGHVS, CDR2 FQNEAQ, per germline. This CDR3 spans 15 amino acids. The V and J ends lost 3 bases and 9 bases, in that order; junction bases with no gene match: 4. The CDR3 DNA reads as TGTGCCAGCAGCTTGGGACTAGCGGGAGCCGGTGAGCAGTTCTTC. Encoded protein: CASSLGLAGAGEQFF.

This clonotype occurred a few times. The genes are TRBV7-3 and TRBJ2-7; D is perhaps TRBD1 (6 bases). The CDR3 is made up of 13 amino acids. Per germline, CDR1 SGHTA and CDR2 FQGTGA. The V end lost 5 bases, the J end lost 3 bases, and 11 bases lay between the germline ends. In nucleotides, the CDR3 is TGTGCCAGCAGCGCGGAGGACAGCTACGAGCAGTACTTC. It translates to CASSAEDSYEQYF.

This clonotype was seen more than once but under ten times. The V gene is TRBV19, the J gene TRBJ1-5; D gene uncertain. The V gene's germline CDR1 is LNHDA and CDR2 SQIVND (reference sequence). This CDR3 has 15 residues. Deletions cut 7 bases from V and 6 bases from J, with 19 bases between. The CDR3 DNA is TGTGCCAGTACCTTGGACCCTCCTAATGGTCAGCCCCAGCATTTT. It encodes CASTLDPPNGQPQHF.

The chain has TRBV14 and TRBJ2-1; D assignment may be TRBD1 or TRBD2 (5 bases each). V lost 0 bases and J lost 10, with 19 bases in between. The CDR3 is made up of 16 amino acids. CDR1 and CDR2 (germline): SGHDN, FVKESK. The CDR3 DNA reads TGTGCCAGCAGCCAAGATTTAATGGGACCAACCCTCGAGCAGTTCTTC. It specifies CASSQDLMGPTLEQFF.

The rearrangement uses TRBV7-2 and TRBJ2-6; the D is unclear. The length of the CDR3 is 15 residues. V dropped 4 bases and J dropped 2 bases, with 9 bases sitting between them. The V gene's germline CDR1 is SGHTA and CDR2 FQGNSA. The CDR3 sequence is CASSSEWAGANVLTF. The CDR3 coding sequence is TGTGCCAGCAGCTCTGAGTGGGCTGGGGCCAACGTCCTGACTTTC.

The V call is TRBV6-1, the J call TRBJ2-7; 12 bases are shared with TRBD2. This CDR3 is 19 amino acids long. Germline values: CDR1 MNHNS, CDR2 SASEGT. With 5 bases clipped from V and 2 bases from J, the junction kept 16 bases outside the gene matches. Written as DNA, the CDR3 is TGTGCCAGCAGTAAACATCGTACTAGCGGGAGGACGCGGACCTACGAGCAGTACGTC. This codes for CASSKHRTSGRTRTYEQYV.

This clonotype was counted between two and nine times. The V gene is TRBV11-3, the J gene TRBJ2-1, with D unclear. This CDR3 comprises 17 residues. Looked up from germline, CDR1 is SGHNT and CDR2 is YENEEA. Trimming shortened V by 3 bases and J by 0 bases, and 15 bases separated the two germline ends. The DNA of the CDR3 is TGTGCCAGCAGCTTTCATCCTTCAAGGGACTCCTACAATGAGCAGTTCTTC. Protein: CASSFHPSRDSYNEQFF.

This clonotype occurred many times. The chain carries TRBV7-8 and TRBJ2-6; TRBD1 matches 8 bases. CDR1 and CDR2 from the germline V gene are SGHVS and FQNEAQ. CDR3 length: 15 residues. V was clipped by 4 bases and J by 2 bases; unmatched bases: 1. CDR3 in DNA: TGTGCCAGCAGCTCACAGGGGGCTGGGGCCAACGTCCTGACTTTC. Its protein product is CASSSQGAGANVLTF. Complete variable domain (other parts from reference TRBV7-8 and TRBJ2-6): GAGVSQSPRYKVAKRGQDVALRCDPISGHVSLFWYQQALGQGPEFLTYFQNEAQLDKSGLPSDRFFAERPEGSVSTLKIQRTQQEDSAVYLCASSSQGAGANVLTFGAGSRLTVL.

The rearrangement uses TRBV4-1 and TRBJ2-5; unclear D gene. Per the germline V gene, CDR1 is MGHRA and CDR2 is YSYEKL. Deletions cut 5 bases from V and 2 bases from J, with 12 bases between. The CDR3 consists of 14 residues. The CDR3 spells CASSIRLDQETQYF. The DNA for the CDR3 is TGCGCCAGCAGCATCCGACTGGATCAAGAGACCCAGTACTTC.

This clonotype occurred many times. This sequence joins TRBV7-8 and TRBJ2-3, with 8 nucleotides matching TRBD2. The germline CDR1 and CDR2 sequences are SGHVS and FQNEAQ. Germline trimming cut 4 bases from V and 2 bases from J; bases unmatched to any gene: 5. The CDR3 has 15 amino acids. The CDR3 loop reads CASSSLAGDTDTQYF. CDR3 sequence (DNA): TGTGCCAGCAGCTCTCTAGCGGGTGACACAGATACGCAGTATTTT. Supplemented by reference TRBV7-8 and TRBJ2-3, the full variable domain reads GAGVSQSPRYKVAKRGQDVALRCDPISGHVSLFWYQQALGQGPEFLTYFQNEAQLDKSGLPSDRFFAERPEGSVSTLKIQRTQQEDSAVYLCASSSLAGDTDTQYFGPGTRLTVL.

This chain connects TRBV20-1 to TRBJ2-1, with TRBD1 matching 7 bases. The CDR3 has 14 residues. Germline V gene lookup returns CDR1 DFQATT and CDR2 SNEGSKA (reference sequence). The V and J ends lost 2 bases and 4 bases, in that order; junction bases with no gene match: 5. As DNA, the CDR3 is TGCAGTGCTAGAAGGGGGCTAGGGTACAATGAGCAGTTCTTC. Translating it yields CSARRGLGYNEQFF.

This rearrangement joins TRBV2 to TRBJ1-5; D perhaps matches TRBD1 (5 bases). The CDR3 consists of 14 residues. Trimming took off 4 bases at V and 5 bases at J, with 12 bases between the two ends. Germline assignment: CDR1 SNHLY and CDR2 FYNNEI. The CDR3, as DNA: TGTGCCAGCAGTGGCCCCCGGGGCGATCAGCCCCAGCATTTT. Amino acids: CASSGPRGDQPQHF.

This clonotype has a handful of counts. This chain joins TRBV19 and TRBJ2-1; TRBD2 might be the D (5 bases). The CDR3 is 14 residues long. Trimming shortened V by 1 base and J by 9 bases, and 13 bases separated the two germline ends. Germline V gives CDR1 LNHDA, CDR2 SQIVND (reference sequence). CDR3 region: CASSIVNGKGEQFF. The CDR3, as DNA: TGTGCCAGTAGTATAGTCAACGGGAAGGGTGAGCAGTTCTTC. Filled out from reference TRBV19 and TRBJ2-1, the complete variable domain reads DGGITQSPKYLFRKEGQNVTLSCEQNLNHDAMYWYRQDPGQGLRLIYYSQIVNDFQKGDIAEGYSVSREKKESFPLTVTSAQKNPTAFYLCASSIVNGKGEQFFGPGTRLTVL.

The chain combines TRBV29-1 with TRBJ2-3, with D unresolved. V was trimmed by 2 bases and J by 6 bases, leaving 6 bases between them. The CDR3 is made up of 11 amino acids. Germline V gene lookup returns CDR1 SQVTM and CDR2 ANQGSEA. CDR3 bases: TGCAGCGTTGAACTGTCGGATACGCAGTATTTT. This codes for CSVELSDTQYF.